The present T cell receptor (beta chain) was sequenced within a study of T cell repertoires in cytomegalovirus infection. Study details: Carrying CMV and the relevant HLA type showed in public TCR beta signatures.

Many counts were recorded for this clonotype. MiXCR, applied by TCRdb to the reads, yields one record per CDR3 protein. The data contain about 490,000 distinct CDR3 sequences, 15% to 20% of them seen just once; the ten biggest clones take up 20% to 30%. Trimming shortened V by 2 bases and J by 4 bases, and 8 bases separated the two germline ends. This CDR3 contains 14 residues. The rearrangement joins TRBV12-3 or TRBV12-4 to TRBJ2-2, with D unclear. The sequenced sample consisted of CD8+ T cells from PBMCs. This TCR came from a human donor in good health (CMV status not recorded). Some clones in this sample may be carry-over from other donors' samples. The CDR3 protein is CASSLIGSTGELFF. The CDR3 DNA reads TGTGCCAGCAGTTTAATCGGAAGCACCGGGGAGCTGTTTTTT.